Given below is one TCR beta chain in context. Its antigen is unknown. Base qualities were left out, and no much larger clone turns up one base away. The immunoSEQ Assay, a bias-controlled multiplex PCR, was used to amplify TCRbeta CDR3 regions from genomic DNA. The paper's data handling went like this. The number of nucleated cells in each sample was estimated by amplification of reference gene primers within the assay. Sequence reads were collapsed and filtered to measure the absolute abundance of every unique TCRbeta CDR3 rearrangement. Productive Simpson clonality was computed per sample as the square root of Simpson's diversity index over productive rearrangements. TCRdb carries this immuneACCESS record with in-frame sequences only. Its versions omit some clonotypes, under half of them owing to an unresolved V gene in the studies checked, with the rest unexplained. The DNA gave D and trimming, while V, J and clone size come from that table. The sample table holds roughly 200,000 clones, of which around three quarters were seen once. The ten largest account for approximately 6% of the sample.

As encoded in the germline V gene, CDR1 is MNHEY while CDR2 is SVGAGI. Taken from cysteine to phenylalanine, the CDR3 has 15 residues. Just the 45-base CDR3 DNA is kept, in frame starting at base 1. V trim: 4 bases; J trim: 7 bases; unmatched bases: 9. The entry originates in a study of blood T cell repertoires in COVID-19 (dated by TCRdb to about 2020). For the study in its entirety: Samples from collaborators originated in the United States, Italy and Spain and spanned both the acute and convalescent phases of COVID-19. The material from the prospective study consisted of cDNA or gDNA derived from T cells, B-cell-depleted T cells, or PBMCs. Deeply sampled blood TCRbeta repertoires from subjects exposed to, actively infected with, or recovered from COVID-19 were included in the dataset. The repertoires were released in a freely available public database intended as a resource for research on the immune response to SARS-CoV-2. Samples came from the ongoing ImmuneRACE study (first 160 participants) plus 1,254 subjects from 6 global collaborators. The sample metadata nearly always contained a de-identified subject ID, COVID-19 status, age in years and sex. Where HLA class I and class II types were available, the types were taken from metadata supplied by the sample provider, not from assay-based typing. What the research found in general, with its limitations: How much clinical and demographic metadata was included differed by source and by participant, and the metadata was provided uncurated.

Collaborating institutions collected whole blood in K2EDTA tubes following their own protocols. For TCRbeta analysis, collaborators shipped samples in one of three forms: frozen whole blood, isolated PBMCs, or DNA extracted from either of those sample types. This receptor was identified in a woman in her 70s with acute or convalescent COVID-19. The sample comprised peripheral blood. The sequence links TRBV6-5 to TRBJ2-7, with TRBD2 matching 11 junction bases. The encoded CDR3 is CASSFIAGGVREQYF. The base sequence is TGTGCCAGCAGTTTCATAGCGGGAGGGGTTAGGGAGCAGTACTTC.